This TCR beta chain comes out of a study of blood T cell repertoires in COVID-19. The table came from immunoSEQ multiplex PCR; TCRdb's copy has only in-frame clones and leaves some out. The table has around 100,000 clones, about four fifths seen once. This CDR3 has 15 residues. Trimming removed 5 bases from V and 1 base from J; junction bases left unmatched: 5. Looked up from germline, CDR1 is SGHVS and CDR2 is FQNEAQ. The sequenced sample consisted of peripheral blood. The chain has TRBV7-8 and TRBJ1-1; 9 nucleotides agree with TRBD1. This TCR was recovered from a human donor in a cohort sampled during active COVID-19. The CDR3 DNA is TGTGCCAGCAGCCAACAGGGGGCTGCGAACACTGAAGCTTTCTTT. Its protein product is CASSQQGAANTEAFF.